This paragraph covers one T cell receptor (beta chain) sequence. The sample holds many counts of this clone. Which antigen it targets is not known. No base-level quality is on record; no much larger clone is a single base apart. To prepare the library, PCR was applied. Sequencing was performed on an Illumina HiSeq 4000. High-throughput sequencing was used to profile the CDR3 region of the TCR beta-chain in every patient. Per the original workflow: CDR3 differences across clinicopathological groups were used to build a classifier for discriminating distant-metastatic papillary thyroid cancer patients. The Shannon index was used to assess repertoire diversity, and the Morisita-Horn index was used to assess tumor-blood repertoire similarity. In TCRdb, the public reads were trimmed at Q25 with fastp and aligned with MiXCR, with productive beta chains retained. Clone size and V and J calls follow TCRdb, not the original study. Across this sample there are around 28,000 clones, with roughly 3.5% seen only once. Less than 3.5% of the sample belongs to the ten largest clones.

Trimming at the junction amounts to 4 bases on V and 0 bases on J, and the germline ends lie 18 bases apart. The CDR3 numbers 16 residues from cysteine through phenylalanine. Just CDR3 DNA is preserved here, 48 bases in frame from base 1. CDR1 and CDR2, looked up from the germline V gene (reference sequence), are DFQATT and SNEGSKA. No patient had received any treatment before thyroid surgery. Using T-cell receptor beta sequencing, the study looked back at clinical samples from patients collected from about 2011 to 2019. These data come from a study of metastatic and nonmetastatic thyroid tumors (dated by TCRdb to 2019 to 2021). Describing the broader study: Repertoires were compared across peripheral blood and tumor or nodule tissue samples from malignant and benign thyroid patients. What the study reported, not specific to this receptor: In both blood and tumor samples, malignant tumors were reported to have significantly higher TCR beta diversity than benign nodules.

Specimen: blood. The TCR comes from a male donor with papillary thyroid cancer or a benign thyroid nodule (not recorded which). Some clones in this sample may be carry-over from other donors' samples. The rearranged chain carries TRBV20-1 and TRBJ2-5; 6 matching bases give a weak D call of TRBD2. Here is the DNA: TGCAGTGCTATAGCGCTGACGGGAGTCCACCAAGAGACCCAGTACTTC. Translated, it gives CSAIALTGVHQETQYF.